This T cell receptor beta chain is drawn from a study of CD8 T cells in ankylosing spondylitis (dated by TCRdb to the late 2010s). Broadly, across the study: The study profiled T cell receptor beta repertoires in healthy donors and ankylosing spondylitis patients to find disease-linked TCR variants. The full study cohort was made up of about 25 ankylosing spondylitis patients and about a hundred healthy donors. Peripheral blood was sampled, and synovial fluid was also collected from ankylosing spondylitis patients. General findings and caveats noted by the study authors: The disease-linked clones had a CD8+ phenotype and were found at relatively low frequencies in peripheral blood. Some motif variants had previously been reported in the synovial fluid and blood of reactive arthritis patients, which suggests shared mechanisms of disease initiation. Blood from ankylosing spondylitis patients appeared to be characterized by a TCR beta motif made up of several highly homologous amino acid variants. The disease-linked clones were reported to be significantly enriched in matched synovial fluid samples from ankylosing spondylitis patients.

From cysteine to phenylalanine, the CDR3 is 15 amino acids long. Only the CDR3 region is kept as DNA, spanning 45 bases read in frame from base 1. The V end loses 4 bases and the J end loses 6 bases, and a stretch of 16 bases separates them. As encoded in the germline V gene (reference sequence), CDR1 is LGHDT while CDR2 is YNNKEL. This clonotype was seen more than once but under ten times. The antigen it binds to is not known. Within one base of it there is no much larger clone, and no base qualities were kept. The sequencer listed for this sample is Illumina HiSeq 2500. TCR beta libraries were prepared by quantitative 5'-RACE with molecular barcodes. On the study's bioinformatics: Disease-linked TCR variants were identified with a new computational method built on a probabilistic model of VDJ rearrangement. Using fastp trimming at Q25 and MiXCR clonotype assembly, TCRdb reanalyzed the public sequencing data and kept in-frame beta chains. A single entry per CDR3 protein holds the most common genes and DNA from its merged rows. The V and J calls shown here were made by TCRdb, not taken from the authors' results. The sample table records just over 300,000 distinct CDR3 sequences; around 20% of these occur just once. The ten most abundant clones make up roughly 3.4% of the sample.

The receptor comes from a female donor with ankylosing spondylitis or in good health (not recorded which). The chain couples TRBV3-1 to TRBJ2-1; TRBD2 is a weak D gene call, 6 bases matching. Sequencing was performed on blood, either unsorted or a sorted T cell fraction (not recorded which). In nucleotides, the sequence is TGTGCCAGCAGCCCCTCTAGCTTGGGGGGCAATGAGCAGTTCTTC. It encodes CASSPSSLGGNEQFF.